This T cell receptor (beta chain) was sequenced in a study of brain T cells in children with intractable seizures. The sequenced cases were selected for having the highest brain T cell transcript signatures. V was pared by 4 bases and J by 2 bases, with 2 bases of the junction left unmatched. Germline V gene data show CDR1 as WSHSY and CDR2 as SAAADI. The CDR3 totals 15 residues. Sequenced by immunoSEQ multiplex PCR; TCRdb stores in-frame clones only, minus some. This sample yields 100,000 to 120,000 clones, of which approximately 94% are seen a single time; 3.8% belongs to the top ten. This specimen was peripheral blood, taken at surgery. The clonotype comes from a boy in the first two years of life with hemimegalencephaly and intractable seizures. The chain couples TRBV10-2 to TRBJ2-3; 11 bases map to TRBD2. CDR3 sequence (DNA): TGCGCCAGCAGTGTAGCGGGAGGGCCCACAGATACGCAGTATTTT. This gives the protein CASSVAGGPTDTQYF.